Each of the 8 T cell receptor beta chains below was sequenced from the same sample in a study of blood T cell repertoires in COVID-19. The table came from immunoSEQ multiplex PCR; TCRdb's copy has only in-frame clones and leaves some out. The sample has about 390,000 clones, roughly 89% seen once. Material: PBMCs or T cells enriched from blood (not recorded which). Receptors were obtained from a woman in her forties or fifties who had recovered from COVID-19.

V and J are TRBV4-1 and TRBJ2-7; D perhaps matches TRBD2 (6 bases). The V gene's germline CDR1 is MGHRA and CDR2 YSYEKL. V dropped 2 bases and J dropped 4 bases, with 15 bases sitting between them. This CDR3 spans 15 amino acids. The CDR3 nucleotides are TGCGCCAGCAGCCAATACGCGACTAGGGATTACGAGCAGTACTTC. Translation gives CASSQYATRDYEQYF.

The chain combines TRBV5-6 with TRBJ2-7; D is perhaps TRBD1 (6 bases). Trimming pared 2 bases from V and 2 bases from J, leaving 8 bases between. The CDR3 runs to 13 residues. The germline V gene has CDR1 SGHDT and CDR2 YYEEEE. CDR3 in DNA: TGTGCCAGCAGCTTCGACAGGACCTACGAGCAGTACTTC. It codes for CASSFDRTYEQYF.

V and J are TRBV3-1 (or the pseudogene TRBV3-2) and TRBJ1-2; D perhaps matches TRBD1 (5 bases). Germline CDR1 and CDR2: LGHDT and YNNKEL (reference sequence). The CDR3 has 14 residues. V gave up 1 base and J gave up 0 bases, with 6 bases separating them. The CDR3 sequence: CASSQGTTNYGYTF. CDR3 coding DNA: TGTGCCAGCAGCCAAGGGACAACTAACTATGGCTACACCTTC.

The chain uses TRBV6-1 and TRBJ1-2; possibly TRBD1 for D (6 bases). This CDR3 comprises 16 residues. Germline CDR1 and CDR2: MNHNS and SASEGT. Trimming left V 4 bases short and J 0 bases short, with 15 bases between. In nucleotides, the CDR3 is TGTGCCAGCAGTGGGCCCGGGACATCCTCTAACTATGGCTACACCTTC. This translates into CASSGPGTSSNYGYTF.

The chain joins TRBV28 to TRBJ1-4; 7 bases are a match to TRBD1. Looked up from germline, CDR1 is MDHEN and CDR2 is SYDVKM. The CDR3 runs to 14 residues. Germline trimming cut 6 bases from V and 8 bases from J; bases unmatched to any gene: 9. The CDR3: CASSAGTAGEKLFF. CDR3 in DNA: TGTGCCAGCAGCGCCGGGACAGCCGGCGAAAAACTGTTTTTT.

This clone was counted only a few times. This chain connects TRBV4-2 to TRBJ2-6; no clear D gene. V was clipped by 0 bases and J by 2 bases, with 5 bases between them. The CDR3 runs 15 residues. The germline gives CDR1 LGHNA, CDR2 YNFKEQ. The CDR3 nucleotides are TGTGCCAGCAGCCAAGAGCGAGCTGGGGCCAACGTCCTGACTTTC. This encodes CASSQERAGANVLTF.

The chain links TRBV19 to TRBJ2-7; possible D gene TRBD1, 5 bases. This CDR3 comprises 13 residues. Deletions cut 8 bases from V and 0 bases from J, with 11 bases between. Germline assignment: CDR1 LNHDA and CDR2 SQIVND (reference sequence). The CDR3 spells CASSRQTSYEQYF. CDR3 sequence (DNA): TGTGCCAGTTCCCGACAGACCTCCTACGAGCAGTACTTC.

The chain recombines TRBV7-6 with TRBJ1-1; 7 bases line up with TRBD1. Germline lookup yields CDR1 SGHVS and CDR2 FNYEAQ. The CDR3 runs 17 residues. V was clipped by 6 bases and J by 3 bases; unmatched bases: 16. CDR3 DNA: TGTGCCAGCAGTTCAATTCCCCCGGGCAGGGGGGACACTGAAGCTTTCTTT. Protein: CASSSIPPGRGDTEAFF. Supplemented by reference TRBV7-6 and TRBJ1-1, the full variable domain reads GAGVSQSPRYKVTKRGQDVALRCDPISGHVSLYWYRQALGQGPEFLTYFNYEAQQDKSGLPNDRFSAERPEGSISTLTIQRTEQRDSAMYRCASSSIPPGRGDTEAFFGQGTRLTVV.